Listed below are T cell receptor beta chains from one sample, sequenced in a study of cytomegalovirus exposure and HLA in healthy donors. The table came from immunoSEQ multiplex PCR; TCRdb's copy has only in-frame clones and leaves some out. The repertoire has about 190,000 clones, roughly 80% of them found once; the top ten carry 0.65%. The sample comprised PBMCs. The receptors were sampled from a boy aged 5 to 17 in good health and CMV-seronegative. CDR3s include the opening cysteine and the closing phenylalanine or tryptophan.

J: TRBJ2-6; V: TRBV30; CDR3: CAWSVNWPKSGANVLTF
J: TRBJ1-5; V: TRBV12-5; CDR3: CASGTTLAGTGSNGNQPQHF
J: TRBJ1-3; V: TRBV5-6; CDR3: CASSLETGAGNTIYF
J: TRBJ1-2; V: TRBV2; CDR3: CASSDWPRSTYYTF
J: TRBJ2-7; V: TRBV27; CDR3: CASSLLAENYEQYF
J: TRBJ1-2; V: TRBV30; CDR3: CAWSVLNYGYTF
J: TRBJ1-1; V: TRBV19; CDR3: CASSIQGSTEAFF
J: TRBJ2-3; V: TRBV7-9; CDR3: CASSPTSGVSDTQYF
J: TRBJ1-2; V: TRBV19; CDR3: CASSSQGSDYGYTF
J: TRBJ2-1; V: TRBV30; CDR3: CAWSPSTSGNEQFF
J: TRBJ1-2; V: TRBV27; CDR3: CASSRQRNYGYTF
J: TRBJ1-1; V: TRBV4-1; CDR3: CASSQDIPRGEAFF
J: TRBJ2-7; V: TRBV5-1; CDR3: CASSFGVEQYF
J: TRBJ2-1; V: TRBV5-1; CDR3: CASSFSGGPGNEQFF
J: TRBJ1-4; V: TRBV19; CDR3: CASIDWANEKLFF
J: TRBJ1-5; V: TRBV7-9; CDR3: CAGSQGGSNQPQHF
J: TRBJ1-1; V: TRBV9; CDR3: CASSEINRNTEAFF
J: TRBJ2-7; V: TRBV19; CDR3: CASSIMMTGGAYEQYF
J: TRBJ2-7; V: TRBV2; CDR3: CASILQGYEQYF
J: NA; V: TRBV5-1; CDR3: CASSPGGSGRDYEQYF
J: TRBJ1-2; V: TRBV5-8; CDR3: CASSFPVNAAGYTF
J: TRBJ2-1; V: TRBV5-1; CDR3: CASSLAENSLSYNEQFF
J: TRBJ2-1; V: TRBV9; CDR3: CASSGTAEQFF
J: TRBJ2-2; V: TRBV7-9; CDR3: CASSLGGRYTGELFF
J: TRBJ2-7; V: TRBV30; CDR3: CAWSVWSDSSYEQYF
J: TRBJ1-1; V: TRBV30; CDR3: CAWTWGGKATEAFF
J: TRBJ1-2; V: TRBV7-9; CDR3: CASSFMEKNAPGFNYGYTF
J: TRBJ1-2; V: TRBV27; CDR3: CASSVRVGSFGGYTF
J: TRBJ1-1; V: TRBV6-1; CDR3: CASSDWGQDHTEAFF
J: TRBJ1-3; V: TRBV9; CDR3: CASSVASGGGSGNTIYF
J: TRBJ2-5; V: TRBV7-2; CDR3: CASRSNGEPSGETQYF
J: TRBJ2-3; V: TRBV6-1; CDR3: CASSETQGATFGADTQYF
J: TRBJ1-2; V: TRBV5-1; CDR3: CASSFGTGEGYTF
J: TRBJ1-2; V: TRBV28; CDR3: CASVDARGRRANYGYTF
J: TRBJ1-1; V: TRBV6-1; CDR3: CASRVQGGWTEAFF
J: TRBJ2-6; V: TRBV19; CDR3: CASTTGPFSGANVLTF
J: TRBJ1-5; V: TRBV19; CDR3: CASTAYSNQPQHF
J: TRBJ1-5; V: TRBV2; CDR3: CASSDRVSGSNQPQHF
J: TRBJ1-1; V: TRBV19; CDR3: CASLSGPEAFF
J: TRBJ2-6; V: TRBV6-1; CDR3: CASSDRGWTGANVLTF
J: TRBJ1-1; V: TRBV4-1; CDR3: CASSQGIQGTEAFF
J: TRBJ2-1; V: TRBV6-5; CDR3: CASSYGTAYEQFF
J: TRBJ1-6; V: TRBV5-5; CDR3: CASSLLPGTGLSGRSPLHF
J: NA; V: TRBV30; CDR3: CAGGRGLAQAYEQYF
J: TRBJ1-2; V: TRBV4-1; CDR3: CASSQDKGRLAPNYGYTF
J: TRBJ2-1; V: TRBV11-2; CDR3: CASSPEAGGANEQFF
J: TRBJ2-1; V: TRBV6-4; CDR3: CASSETSGDYNEQFF
J: TRBJ2-7; V: TRBV7-6; CDR3: CASSLAPQGTYEQYF
J: TRBJ2-6; V: TRBV7-9; CDR3: CASPWAGGANVLTF
J: TRBJ1-1; V: TRBV7-3; CDR3: CASSLQGVLNTEAFF
J: TRBJ2-7; V: TRBV5-6; CDR3: CASSLPQADYYEQYF
J: TRBJ1-1; V: TRBV5-6; CDR3: CASSLIQGVSEAFF
J: TRBJ1-1; V: TRBV7-2; CDR3: CASSLAVGAEAFF
J: TRBJ2-2; V: TRBV11-3; CDR3: CASSSVFSGVPGELFF
J: TRBJ2-7; V: TRBV6-6; CDR3: CASSYGAGGYEQYF
J: TRBJ2-1; V: TRBV27; CDR3: CASSLYGGYNEQFF
J: TRBJ1-5; V: TRBV30; CDR3: CAWSVKAYNQPQHF